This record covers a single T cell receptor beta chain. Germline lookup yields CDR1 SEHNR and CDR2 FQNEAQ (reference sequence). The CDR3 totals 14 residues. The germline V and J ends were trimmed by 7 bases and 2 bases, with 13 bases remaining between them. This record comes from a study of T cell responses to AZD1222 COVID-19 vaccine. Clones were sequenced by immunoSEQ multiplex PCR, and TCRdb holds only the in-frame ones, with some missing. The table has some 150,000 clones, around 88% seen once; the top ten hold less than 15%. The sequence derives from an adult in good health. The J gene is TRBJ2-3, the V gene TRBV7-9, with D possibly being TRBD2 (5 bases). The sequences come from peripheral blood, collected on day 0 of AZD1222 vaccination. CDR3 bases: TGTGCCAGCATCTTTGGACTGCACACAGATACGCAGTATTTT. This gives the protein CASIFGLHTDTQYF.